Sequencing of this T cell receptor beta chain was carried out in a study of blood T cell repertoires in COVID-19. V was cut by 3 bases and J by 2 bases, with 12 bases left in between. CDR1 and CDR2 from the germline V gene are LNHDA and SQIVND (reference sequence). CDR3 length: 15 residues. Grouping used clinical history reported by participants in a survey and questionnaire. Recovery among Cohort 3 donors was established by two negative PCRs, clearance, or symptom resolution. Per the study methods: Estimation of nucleated cell counts relied on the amplification of reference gene primers. The table came from immunoSEQ multiplex PCR; TCRdb's copy has only in-frame clones and leaves some out. The DNA was the basis for D and trimming; V, J and clone size are from that table. Of roughly 360,000 clones detected, more than 75% appear once; the ten largest clones hold 1% to 1.5%.

The rearrangement joins TRBV19 to TRBJ2-3; D call uncertain. Sequenced input: PBMCs or T cells enriched from blood (not recorded which). The TCR originated in a man aged 25-45 years who had recovered from COVID-19. The CDR3 reads CASSIRSVFTDTQYF. CDR3 nucleotides: TGTGCCAGTAGTATTCGTTCAGTATTCACAGATACGCAGTATTTT.